What follows describes a single T cell receptor (beta chain). TCRdb reanalyzed the 5' RACE reads, giving one entry per CDR3 protein sequence and no DNA. This repertoire includes approximately 400,000 distinct CDR3 sequences. Whole blood, unsorted for T cells, was the source of total RNA. This record comes from a study of monozygotic twins with inflammatory bowel disease. The TCR was taken from a human donor with ulcerative colitis or Crohn's disease, or a healthy co-twin of an affected twin (not recorded which). Sample: blood.

The chain's CDR3 is CASSRLGPQGGNYHGYTF. The V call is TRBV12-3 or TRBV12-4, the J call TRBJ1-2; the TRBD1 assignment by TCRdb is unverifiable without DNA. CDR3 length: 18 amino acids.